Each of the 18 T cell receptor beta chains below was sequenced from the same sample in a study of response to subunit inactivated influenza vaccine. One entry per CDR3 protein results from TCRdb running MiXCR on the RT-PCR reads. The profile shows 450,000 to 600,000 distinct CDR3 sequences, about 7.6% of them singletons. Sequenced here: PBMCs from blood, sampled approximately 25 months after vaccination. These receptor sequences come from a man between 50 and 70 years old who received an inactivated influenza vaccine.

There are a few counts of this clonotype. This sequence joins TRBV20-1 and TRBJ2-7; TRBD2 matches at 7 bases. V lost 0 bases and J lost 0; bases outside the gene matches: 5. Germline V gene data show CDR1 as DFQATT and CDR2 as SNEGSKA (reference sequence). The CDR3 covers 15 residues. DNA of the CDR3: TGCAGTGCTAGAGATCTGCTAGCGGACTCCTACGAGCAGTACTTC. This gives the protein CSARDLLADSYEQYF.

This clonotype came up many times. The chain links TRBV20-1 to TRBJ1-6; D call uncertain. CDR1 is DFQATT and CDR2 is SNEGSKA in the germline V gene (reference sequence). The CDR3 spans 13 residues. CDR3 nucleotides: TGCAGCGCGAGCGACTCCTATAATTCACCCCTCCACTTT. Its translation: CSASDSYNSPLHF.

This sequence joins TRBV20-1 and TRBJ2-7; possible D gene TRBD1, 6 bases. Germline V gives CDR1 DFQATT, CDR2 SNEGSKA (reference sequence). The CDR3 sequence is 13 residues long. The CDR3 sequence: CSGAGTPDYEQYF. The CDR3 bases are TGCAGCGGCGCCGGGACACCTGACTACGAGCAGTACTTC.

This clonotype was seen more than once but under ten times. This sequence joins TRBV6-2 or TRBV6-3 and TRBJ2-1; unclear D gene. Trimming stripped 1 base from V and 4 bases from J, with 5 bases between. CDR3 length equals 13 residues. The V gene's germline CDR1 is MNHEY and CDR2 SVGEGT. The CDR3 spells CASSYYAYNEQFF. Written as DNA, the CDR3 is TGTGCCAGCAGTTACTATGCTTACAATGAGCAGTTCTTC.

The sample holds a few counts of this clonotype. The chain joins TRBV4-1 to TRBJ2-1; 9 nucleotides align to TRBD1. Germline assignment: CDR1 MGHRA and CDR2 YSYEKL. The CDR3 spans 16 residues. After removal of 1 base from V and 3 bases from J, the junction contained 4 bases not matched to a gene. Here the CDR3 reads CASSQGRDRVYNEQFF. CDR3 bases: TGCGCCAGCAGCCAAGGACGGGACAGGGTCTACAATGAGCAGTTCTTC.

This clonotype has only a few counts. The rearrangement joins TRBV15 to TRBJ1-4, with 8 bases aligning to TRBD1. Trimming at V came to 0 bases and at J to 7 bases, leaving 7 bases not matched to a gene. CDR1 and CDR2 from the germline V gene are LNHNV and YYDKDF (reference sequence). CDR3 length equals 16 residues. The CDR3 spells CATSRDPGGKIEKLFF. The CDR3 DNA reads as TGTGCCACCAGCAGAGATCCAGGGGGCAAGATTGAAAAACTGTTTTTT.

This chain uses TRBV20-1 with TRBJ2-3; possible D gene TRBD2, 5 bases. V lost 6 bases and J lost 6, with 22 bases in between. The CDR3 length is 15 residues. Germline assignment: CDR1 DFQATT and CDR2 SNEGSKA (reference sequence). The CDR3 sequence is CSALTPDWLEDTQYF. CDR3 nucleotides: TGCAGTGCCTTAACTCCGGACTGGCTGGAGGATACGCAGTATTTT.

The rearrangement links TRBV28 to TRBJ2-7; TRBD2 is a possible D gene (5 bases). Germline V gives CDR1 MDHEN, CDR2 SYDVKM. The CDR3 extends over 15 amino acids. The germline V and J ends were trimmed by 6 bases and 3 bases, with 18 bases remaining between them. The CDR3 DNA reads as TGTGCCAGCAGCCTTTTGGACTCTTTGTACTACGAGCAGTACTTC. Its translation is CASSLLDSLYYEQYF.

The rearrangement joins TRBV5-6 to TRBJ2-1, with 8 bases lining up with TRBD2. The CDR3 covers 15 residues. V lost 0 bases to trimming and J lost 4 bases; unmatched junction nucleotides: 3. Germline V gene lookup returns CDR1 SGHDT and CDR2 YYEEEE. CDR3 DNA: TGTGCCAGCAGCTTGGGAGCGGGAGTTTACAATGAGCAGTTCTTC. It is translated as CASSLGAGVYNEQFF.

The chain combines TRBV7-2 with TRBJ2-1; no definite D call. The CDR3 consists of 15 residues. The germline V gene has CDR1 SGHTA and CDR2 FQGNSA. V shed 1 base and J shed 10 bases, with 17 bases lying between them. CDR3 in amino acids: CASSLEAPTTREQFF. CDR3 coding DNA: TGTGCCAGCAGCTTAGAGGCCCCGACGACCCGGGAGCAGTTCTTC.

This clonotype was seen at least ten times. The chain has TRBV14 and TRBJ2-5; D remains ambiguous. CDR1 SGHDN and CDR2 FVKESK come from the germline V gene. Trimming took off 0 bases at V and 9 bases at J, with 8 bases between the two ends. The CDR3 runs to 12 residues. The CDR3 region has the DNA TGTGCCAGCAGCCAAGACCGGACGGCCCAGTACTTC. Translated, it gives CASSQDRTAQYF.

This clonotype came up a few times. The chain joins TRBV6-1 to TRBJ2-3; TRBD2 might be the D (5 bases). The CDR3 extends over 16 amino acids. The V and J ends lost 5 bases and 0 bases respectively, with 15 bases between them. Germline V gives CDR1 MNHNS, CDR2 SASEGT. The CDR3 coding sequence is TGTGCCAGCAGTCGGGATTGGACGGCTAGCACAGATACGCAGTATTTT. This sequence encodes CASSRDWTASTDTQYF.

The chain has TRBV28 and TRBJ2-1; D is unresolved. V was clipped by 6 bases and J by 7 bases, with 13 bases between them. Germline CDR1 MDHEN, CDR2 SYDVKM. The CDR3 covers 13 residues. The CDR3 DNA is TGTGCCAGCAGGGACCACGTATCAAATGAGCAGTTCTTC. Translating it yields CASRDHVSNEQFF.

This clonotype was recorded many times. The chain couples TRBV4-2 to TRBJ2-5; the match to TRBD2 covers 11 bases. Germline V gives CDR1 LGHNA, CDR2 YNFKEQ. The V and J ends lost 4 bases and 2 bases, in that order; junction bases with no gene match: 9. This CDR3 region has 17 residues. Here the CDR3 DNA reads TGTGCCAGCAGCCCGACGGGGCTAGCGGGAGGACAAGAGACCCAGTACTTC. Encoded protein: CASSPTGLAGGQETQYF.

Only a few counts were recorded for this clonotype. The CDR3 DNA reads as TGTGCCAGCTTGACAGGGGGATCAGAGACCCAGTACTTC. Protein: CASLTGGSETQYF. The V and J genes are TRBV7-9 and TRBJ2-5; TRBD1 aligns across 9 bases. J lost 4 bases, V lost 8 bases, and 5 bases had no gene match. The CDR3 covers 13 residues. CDR1 is SEHNR and CDR2 is FQNEAQ in the germline V gene (reference sequence).

This clonotype has ten or more counts. The V and J genes are TRBV4-3 and TRBJ2-7, with TRBD2 identical over 7 bases. V lost 3 bases and J lost 2; bases outside the gene matches: 13. The CDR3 has 17 residues. The V gene's germline CDR1 is LGHNA and CDR2 YSLEER. Here the CDR3 reads CASSQGPGQGGTYEQYF. The CDR3, as DNA: TGCGCCAGCAGCCAGGGGCCTGGGCAGGGAGGGACCTACGAGCAGTACTTC.

A few counts support this clonotype. This sequence joins TRBV20-1 and TRBJ1-6, with D hard to call. Per the germline V gene, CDR1 is DFQATT and CDR2 is SNEGSKA (reference sequence). V was cut by 2 bases and J by 1 base, with 9 bases left in between. The CDR3 covers 15 residues. In nucleotides, the CDR3 is TGCAGTGCTAGAAGTGGTGCTTCCTATAATTCACCCCTCCACTTT. Its translation: CSARSGASYNSPLHF.

This clonotype was picked up a small number of times. The rearrangement links TRBV28 to TRBJ2-2; D is unclear. Per germline, CDR1 MDHEN and CDR2 SYDVKM. The CDR3 has 14 amino acids. Trimming shortened V by 4 bases and J by 10 bases, and 16 bases separated the two germline ends. The CDR3 loop is CASSSPRTEPELFF. The CDR3 DNA reads TGTGCCAGCAGTTCCCCAAGGACCGAGCCGGAGCTGTTTTTT.